A selection of T cell receptor beta chains follows, all from one sample in a study of blood T cell repertoires in COVID-19. Here immunoSEQ multiplex PCR was the method, and the copy in TCRdb shows in-frame clones only, minus some. The sample contains 150,000 to 200,000 clones, about 90% of which appear only once. The sequenced material came from peripheral blood. These receptors originate from an older woman with COVID-19, enrolled during active disease. Each CDR3 is given with its conserved first and last residue. The order of the fields is D gene, V gene, J gene, clone size, CDR3 DNA, CDR3 protein. The D gene is left open where the match is weak. Where a row states a size, it is once, few, many or the class of an expanded clone; other rows omit it.

d_call: NA
v_call: TRBV5-6
j_call: TRBJ2-7
clone_size: NA
cdr3_nt: TGTGCCAGCAGCTCCCCGGGTCCTTCCATCTCCTACGAGCAGTACTTC
cdr3_aa: CASSSPGPSISYEQYF

d_call: NA
v_call: TRBV9
j_call: TRBJ1-2
clone_size: once
cdr3_nt: TGTGCCAGCAGCGTTGCGGTGCAGACTAACTATGGCTACACCTTC
cdr3_aa: CASSVAVQTNYGYTF

d_call: TRBD1
v_call: TRBV3-1/TRBV3-2
j_call: TRBJ1-3
clone_size: NA
cdr3_nt: TGTGCCAGCACCAGGGGGCCTGGAAACACCATATATTTT
cdr3_aa: CASTRGPGNTIYF

d_call: TRBD2
v_call: TRBV24-1
j_call: TRBJ2-7
clone_size: NA
cdr3_nt: TGTGCCACCAGTGACCGACTAGCGGGAGGACGGGACGAGCAGTACTTC
cdr3_aa: CATSDRLAGGRDEQYF

d_call: TRBD1
v_call: TRBV6-5
j_call: TRBJ2-5
clone_size: NA
cdr3_nt: TGTGCCAGCAGTTACTTAGGGACAGGCCAAGAGACCCAGTACTTC
cdr3_aa: CASSYLGTGQETQYF

d_call: TRBD1
v_call: TRBV11-3
j_call: TRBJ2-1
clone_size: NA
cdr3_nt: TGTGCCAGCAGCAACCGGGACAGGGGGCGATGGGATGAGCAGTTCTTC
cdr3_aa: CASSNRDRGRWDEQFF

d_call: TRBD1
v_call: TRBV6-5
j_call: TRBJ2-7
clone_size: NA
cdr3_nt: TGTGCCAGCAGTCCGGACAGGTTACTCTACGAGCAGTACTTC
cdr3_aa: CASSPDRLLYEQYF

d_call: NA
v_call: TRBV19
j_call: TRBJ1-2
clone_size: NA
cdr3_nt: TGTGCCAGTAGTACCCCGACACGCACGGGGGGTAGGACTAACTATGGCTACACCTTC
cdr3_aa: CASSTPTRTGGRTNYGYTF

d_call: NA
v_call: TRBV12-3/TRBV12-4
j_call: TRBJ2-3
clone_size: NA
cdr3_nt: TGTGCCAGCAGTTCAGGGAGGTATACGCAGTATTTT
cdr3_aa: CASSSGRYTQYF

d_call: NA
v_call: TRBV29-1
j_call: TRBJ2-2
clone_size: NA
cdr3_nt: TGCAGCGTTGGACAGGAGGTCGGGGAGCTGTTTTTT
cdr3_aa: CSVGQEVGELFF

d_call: NA
v_call: TRBV7-8
j_call: TRBJ2-7
clone_size: NA
cdr3_nt: TGTGCCAGCAGCTTTAGTCGGGGTTGGCAGTACTTC
cdr3_aa: CASSFSRGWQYF

d_call: NA
v_call: TRBV30
j_call: TRBJ2-7
clone_size: NA
cdr3_nt: TGTGCTTGGTCACAGGGAAACTACGAGCAGTACTTC
cdr3_aa: CAWSQGNYEQYF

d_call: NA
v_call: TRBV6-6
j_call: TRBJ2-7
clone_size: once
cdr3_nt: TGTGCCAGCGCGGCCCTCTCCTACGAGCAGTACTTC
cdr3_aa: CASAALSYEQYF

d_call: TRBD1
v_call: TRBV6-6
j_call: TRBJ2-7
clone_size: NA
cdr3_nt: TGTGCCAGCAGATCCACGACAGGGGCCTACGAGCAGTACTTC
cdr3_aa: CASRSTTGAYEQYF

d_call: TRBD2
v_call: TRBV28
j_call: TRBJ2-3
clone_size: NA
cdr3_nt: TGTGCCAGCAGTTTCGGTGGGGGGGGGACAGATACGCAGTATTTT
cdr3_aa: CASSFGGGGTDTQYF

d_call: NA
v_call: TRBV5-4
j_call: TRBJ1-2
clone_size: NA
cdr3_nt: TGTGCCAGCAGCTTGGCGAGTAGCTATGGCTACACCTTC
cdr3_aa: CASSLASSYGYTF

d_call: NA
v_call: TRBV27
j_call: TRBJ1-3
clone_size: NA
cdr3_nt: TGTGCCAGCAGTTTTTCAGGACGGTCGGGGGTTGGAAACACCATATATTTT
cdr3_aa: CASSFSGRSGVGNTIYF

d_call: TRBD1
v_call: TRBV4-2
j_call: TRBJ2-1
clone_size: NA
cdr3_nt: TGTGCCAGCAGCCAAACAGGGGTAATGGGCAATGAGCAGTTCTTC
cdr3_aa: CASSQTGVMGNEQFF

d_call: NA
v_call: TRBV25-1
j_call: TRBJ1-4
clone_size: NA
cdr3_nt: TGTGCCAGCAGTGAGCCCGGGGGAGGTGGTAATGAAAAACTGTTTTTT
cdr3_aa: CASSEPGGGGNEKLFF

d_call: TRBD2
v_call: TRBV2
j_call: TRBJ2-7
clone_size: NA
cdr3_nt: TGTGCCAGCATGCGACTAGCGGGATCTAAGTCCTACGAGCAGTACTTC
cdr3_aa: CASMRLAGSKSYEQYF

d_call: NA
v_call: TRBV11-2
j_call: TRBJ1-1
clone_size: NA
cdr3_nt: TGTGCCAGCAGCTTAACAGGGTTCAACACTGAAGCTTTCTTT
cdr3_aa: CASSLTGFNTEAFF

d_call: NA
v_call: TRBV6-5
j_call: TRBJ1-2
clone_size: NA
cdr3_nt: TGTGCCAGCAGTTACTCGACCTCATCGGGATATGGCTACACCTTC
cdr3_aa: CASSYSTSSGYGYTF

d_call: NA
v_call: TRBV27
j_call: TRBJ2-6
clone_size: NA
cdr3_nt: TGTGCCAGCAGTCCCTCCTCTGGGGCCAACGTCCTGACTTTC
cdr3_aa: CASSPSSGANVLTF

d_call: TRBD1
v_call: TRBV6-2/TRBV6-3
j_call: TRBJ2-2
clone_size: once
cdr3_nt: TGTGCCAGCAGTTACAGGACAGGGTCCGGGGAGCTGTTTTTT
cdr3_aa: CASSYRTGSGELFF

d_call: TRBD1
v_call: TRBV19
j_call: TRBJ1-2
clone_size: NA
cdr3_nt: TGTGCCAGTAAGAGGCAGGGGGAGACCGTTAGGTATGGCTACACCTTC
cdr3_aa: CASKRQGETVRYGYTF

d_call: NA
v_call: TRBV9
j_call: TRBJ1-3
clone_size: NA
cdr3_nt: TGTGCCAGCAGCGTAGAACACCTCCGAGGAAACACCATATATTTT
cdr3_aa: CASSVEHLRGNTIYF

d_call: TRBD1
v_call: TRBV30
j_call: TRBJ1-2
clone_size: NA
cdr3_nt: TGTGCCTGGAGTCCTGACAGGGGGAACTATGGCTACACCTTC
cdr3_aa: CAWSPDRGNYGYTF

d_call: TRBD1
v_call: TRBV7-8
j_call: TRBJ2-7
clone_size: NA
cdr3_nt: TGTGCCAGCAGCTTTCCCTATAAACGACAGGGGGCCAACGAGCAGTACTTC
cdr3_aa: CASSFPYKRQGANEQYF

d_call: TRBD1
v_call: TRBV27
j_call: TRBJ1-5
clone_size: NA
cdr3_nt: TGTGCCAGCAGTTTGCCGCCGGGACAGGGGGCTGGTCAGCCCCAGCATTTT
cdr3_aa: CASSLPPGQGAGQPQHF

d_call: NA
v_call: TRBV3-1/TRBV3-2
j_call: TRBJ1-3
clone_size: NA
cdr3_nt: TGTGCCAGCAGCCCAGGGGAAGCTGGAAACACCATATATTTT
cdr3_aa: CASSPGEAGNTIYF

d_call: NA
v_call: TRBV5-1
j_call: TRBJ2-7
clone_size: NA
cdr3_nt: TGCGCCAGCAGCTTTCTTGCGACATCCTACGAGCAGTACTTC
cdr3_aa: CASSFLATSYEQYF

d_call: TRBD1
v_call: TRBV18
j_call: TRBJ1-5
clone_size: NA
cdr3_nt: TGTGCCAGCTCACCTGACAGGGAAGACCAGCCCCAGCATTTT
cdr3_aa: CASSPDREDQPQHF

d_call: NA
v_call: TRBV27
j_call: TRBJ1-6
clone_size: NA
cdr3_nt: TGTGCCAGCAGTTTGAACAGGAGGGGATATAATTCACCCCTCCACTTT
cdr3_aa: CASSLNRRGYNSPLHF

d_call: NA
v_call: TRBV5-3
j_call: TRBJ2-7
clone_size: NA
cdr3_nt: TGTGCCTGCCGAATCGACATCGCGGGGTTTTTGGCCGATTACGAGCAGTACTTC
cdr3_aa: CACRIDIAGFLADYEQYF

d_call: NA
v_call: TRBV5-5
j_call: TRBJ2-3
clone_size: NA
cdr3_nt: TGTGCCAGCAGCTCCGGAAGACTTGACACGCAGTATTTT
cdr3_aa: CASSSGRLDTQYF

d_call: TRBD1
v_call: TRBV5-1
j_call: TRBJ2-7
clone_size: NA
cdr3_nt: TGCGCCAGCAGCTGGGGGTCCCGACAGGGAAACGAGCAGTACTTC
cdr3_aa: CASSWGSRQGNEQYF

d_call: TRBD1
v_call: TRBV6-2/TRBV6-3
j_call: TRBJ1-1
clone_size: NA
cdr3_nt: TGTGCCAGCACCCCAGGACAGGGAGGATACACTGAAGCTTTCTTT
cdr3_aa: CASTPGQGGYTEAFF

d_call: TRBD1
v_call: TRBV3-1/TRBV3-2
j_call: TRBJ1-2
clone_size: NA
cdr3_nt: TGTGCCAGCAGCCAAGTCGGGCAGGGGGGAGGCTACACCTTC
cdr3_aa: CASSQVGQGGGYTF

d_call: TRBD1
v_call: TRBV3-1/TRBV3-2
j_call: TRBJ1-2
clone_size: NA
cdr3_nt: TGTGCCAGCAGCCCGGGACAGCTCTATGGCTACACCTTC
cdr3_aa: CASSPGQLYGYTF

d_call: TRBD2
v_call: TRBV24-1
j_call: TRBJ2-1
clone_size: NA
cdr3_nt: TGTGCCACCAGTAAGAGACTAGCGCAAGACTCCTACAATGAGCAGTTCTTC
cdr3_aa: CATSKRLAQDSYNEQFF

d_call: TRBD1
v_call: TRBV4-2
j_call: TRBJ2-5
clone_size: NA
cdr3_nt: TGTGCCAGCAGCCGGACAGGCGAGGAGACCCAGTACTTC
cdr3_aa: CASSRTGEETQYF

d_call: TRBD1
v_call: TRBV28
j_call: TRBJ2-5
clone_size: NA
cdr3_nt: TGTGCCAGCAGTGGGACAGGGCGAAGAGAGACCCAGTACTTC
cdr3_aa: CASSGTGRRETQYF

d_call: NA
v_call: TRBV19
j_call: TRBJ1-1
clone_size: NA
cdr3_nt: TGTGCCAGTCAGGGTGGTCGCAACACTGAAGCTTTCTTT
cdr3_aa: CASQGGRNTEAFF

d_call: NA
v_call: TRBV19
j_call: TRBJ2-5
clone_size: NA
cdr3_nt: TGTGCCAGTAGTATACCCCAGGGAGAGACCCAGTACTTC
cdr3_aa: CASSIPQGETQYF

d_call: TRBD1
v_call: TRBV6-2/TRBV6-3
j_call: TRBJ1-5
clone_size: NA
cdr3_nt: TGTGCCAGCAGTTACTTAGCCGGGACAGCAAGCAATCAGCCCCAGCATTTT
cdr3_aa: CASSYLAGTASNQPQHF

d_call: NA
v_call: TRBV5-1
j_call: TRBJ1-5
clone_size: NA
cdr3_nt: TGCGCCAGCAGCTCCGGGACTCACGGCGCGGATCAGCCCCAGCATTTT
cdr3_aa: CASSSGTHGADQPQHF

d_call: NA
v_call: TRBV19
j_call: TRBJ1-4
clone_size: NA
cdr3_nt: TGTGCCAGTAGTATCTCCTTTGGGCTGACTAATGAAAAACTGTTTTTT
cdr3_aa: CASSISFGLTNEKLFF

d_call: NA
v_call: TRBV4-1
j_call: TRBJ1-2
clone_size: NA
cdr3_nt: TGCGCCAGCAGCCAAGACCTCTTAGGTACCTGGAGTGGCTACACCTTC
cdr3_aa: CASSQDLLGTWSGYTF

d_call: TRBD2
v_call: TRBV7-8
j_call: TRBJ2-1
clone_size: NA
cdr3_nt: TGTGCCAGCAGCTTATATGCTAGCGGGACGAACAATGAGCAGTTCTTC
cdr3_aa: CASSLYASGTNNEQFF

d_call: TRBD1
v_call: TRBV19
j_call: TRBJ1-4
clone_size: NA
cdr3_nt: TGTGCCAGTAGTACAGGGGGTAATGAAAAACTGTTTTTT
cdr3_aa: CASSTGGNEKLFF

d_call: TRBD2
v_call: TRBV7-9
j_call: TRBJ2-7
clone_size: NA
cdr3_nt: TGTGCCAGCAGCCAGCGGGGAGGGATCTCCTACGAGCAGTACTTC
cdr3_aa: CASSQRGGISYEQYF

d_call: NA
v_call: TRBV3-1/TRBV3-2
j_call: TRBJ1-2
clone_size: once
cdr3_nt: TGTGCCAGCAGCCAAGACGGGGGGGTTAAAGGCTACACCTTC
cdr3_aa: CASSQDGGVKGYTF

d_call: TRBD1
v_call: TRBV30
j_call: TRBJ1-6
clone_size: NA
cdr3_nt: TGTGCCTGGAGTGCCGGGACAGGGTTCAATTCACCCCTCCACTTT
cdr3_aa: CAWSAGTGFNSPLHF

d_call: TRBD1
v_call: TRBV5-5
j_call: TRBJ1-2
clone_size: NA
cdr3_nt: TGTGCCAGCAGCTTGGGGACAGGGTACGATGGCTACACCTTC
cdr3_aa: CASSLGTGYDGYTF